The 25 T cell receptor beta chains below come from one sample, sequenced in a study of blood T cell repertoires in COVID-19. TCRdb keeps only in-frame clones here, not all; method: immunoSEQ multiplex PCR. The data contain 150,000 to 250,000 clones, 82% of them seen just once; the ten biggest clones take up 12%. Sample: PBMCs or T cells enriched from blood (not recorded which). These receptors all come from a man in his forties who had recovered from COVID-19.

This clone was observed once. In the same sample, other DNA sequences code for this CDR3. V is TRBV27 and J is TRBJ1-5, with D hard to call. The germline CDR1 and CDR2 sequences are MNHEY and SMNVEV (reference sequence). V was pared by 3 bases and J by 0 bases, with 9 bases between. This CDR3 contains 15 residues. CDR3 sequence: CASSLGRNSNQPQHF. The CDR3 DNA sequence: TGTGCCAGCAGTTTGGGCAGAAATAGCAATCAGCCCCAGCATTTT.

The rearrangement uses TRBV6-5 and TRBJ1-3; 10 nucleotides line up with TRBD1. J lost 3 bases, V lost 2 bases, and 1 base had no gene match. Germline-derived CDR1 and CDR2 are MNHEY and SVGAGI. The CDR3 covers 15 residues. The CDR3 nucleotides are TGTGCCAGCAGTTACGGGACAGGGGTTGGAAACACCATATATTTT. Protein sequence: CASSYGTGVGNTIYF.

As to this clone: This likely came from a read error, as a far larger clone is one base away. This chain joins TRBV7-3 and TRBJ1-2, with 7 bases lining up with TRBD1. This CDR3 is built from 13 residues. Germline assignment: CDR1 SGHTA and CDR2 FQGTGA. The ends lost 5 bases at V and 2 bases at J; junction bases unmatched: 2. This CDR3 reads CASSPGQNYGYTF. CDR3 DNA: TGTGCCAGCAGCCCGGGACAGAACTATGGCTACACCTTC.

This chain joins TRBV7-9 and TRBJ2-1; D call uncertain. The germline gives CDR1 SEHNR, CDR2 FQNEAQ (reference sequence). The CDR3 runs 14 residues. Trimming left V 5 bases short and J 0 bases short, with 8 bases between. CDR3 nucleotides: TGTGCCAGCAGCAAACTCTTCTCCTACAATGAGCAGTTCTTC. It specifies CASSKLFSYNEQFF.

The chain recombines TRBV2 with TRBJ1-2; possibly TRBD1 for D (5 bases). The germline V and J ends were trimmed by 5 bases and 4 bases, with 14 bases remaining between them. In germline, CDR1 is SNHLY, CDR2 FYNNEI. The CDR3 is 14 residues long. The CDR3 nucleotides read TGTGCCAGCAGTCCTACCCCCGGGGGCTATGGCTACACCTTC. Amino acids: CASSPTPGGYGYTF.

The chain links TRBV7-2 to TRBJ2-7, with TRBD2 as a possible D gene (5 bases). The V end was cut by 3 bases, the J end by 7 bases, with 16 bases between. CDR3 length: 14 amino acids. Per the germline V gene, CDR1 is SGHTA and CDR2 is FQGNSA. CDR3 DNA sequence: TGTGCCAGCAGCTTTAGTCCGGGGATGAGTGAGCAGTACTTC. Protein: CASSFSPGMSEQYF.

This chain uses TRBV7-8 with TRBJ1-3; 7 bases line up with TRBD1. Germline V gene sequence: CDR1 SGHVS, CDR2 FQNEAQ. The trim removed 4 bases at V and 2 bases at J, leaving 8 bases unmatched. The CDR3 runs 16 residues. DNA of the CDR3: TGTGCCAGCAGCTCGACAGGGACGTCGGCTGGAAACACCATATATTTT. It codes for CASSSTGTSAGNTIYF.

V is TRBV10-3 and J is TRBJ2-5; TRBD1 matches 9 bases. This CDR3 comprises 14 residues. The germline gives CDR1 ENHRY, CDR2 SYGVKD. The junction had 6 bases not matched to a gene; V was cut back by 6 bases and J by 4 bases. CDR3 protein: CAISRQGGGETQYF. In DNA, the CDR3 is TGTGCCATCAGCCGACAGGGGGGCGGAGAGACCCAGTACTTC.

The gene calls are TRBV10-3 and TRBJ1-1, with a possible D match to TRBD1 (6 bases). Between the trimmed V and J ends, which lost 6 bases and 0 bases, there was a span of 8 bases. Germline assignment: CDR1 ENHRY and CDR2 SYGVKD. The CDR3 sequence is 13 residues long. CDR3 coding DNA: TGTGCCATCAGGCAGGGGCTGAACACTGAAGCTTTCTTT. Residues: CAIRQGLNTEAFF.

The rearrangement links TRBV5-5 to TRBJ1-1; 7 positions agree with TRBD1. V shed 3 bases and J 10 bases; nucleotides not matched to a gene: 12. Germline CDR1 SGHKS, CDR2 YYEKEE (reference sequence). The CDR3 spans 14 residues. The CDR3 protein is CASSSDPAGGLAFF. As DNA, the CDR3 is TGTGCCAGCAGCTCAGACCCAGCAGGGGGGCTAGCTTTCTTT.

In this sample, this clone turned up a few times. The DNA for the CDR3 is TGTGCCAGCAGCCGGGACACCTCCTACGAGCAGTACTTC. Translated: CASSRDTSYEQYF. V gene TRBV27 combines with J gene TRBJ2-7, with D tentatively TRBD1 (6 bases). V gave up 6 bases and J gave up 0 bases, with 9 bases separating them. Looked up from germline, CDR1 is MNHEY and CDR2 is SMNVEV (reference sequence). CDR3 length equals 13 residues.

This chain links TRBV9 with TRBJ2-1; TRBD2 matches 7 bases. V gave up 2 bases and J gave up 1 base; unmatched junction bases: 3. Germline V CDR1 and CDR2: SGDLS, YYNGEE. The CDR3 loop spans 15 amino acids. The CDR3 DNA reads TGTGCCAGCAGCGTCGGACTAGGGTCCTACAATGAGCAGTTCTTC. Translated: CASSVGLGSYNEQFF.

V usage is TRBV4-3 and J usage is TRBJ1-3; no definite D call. CDR3 size: 12 residues. V dropped 5 bases and J dropped 2 bases, with 4 bases sitting between them. Germline lookup yields CDR1 LGHNA and CDR2 YSLEER. The CDR3 nucleotides are TGCGCCAGCAGCTACACTGGAAACACCATATATTTT. Protein product: CASSYTGNTIYF.

The CDR3 DNA is TGCGCCAGCAGCCAAGTACTGTCGGCGAACACCGGGGAGCTGTTTTTT. Protein product: CASSQVLSANTGELFF. The chain links TRBV4-1 to TRBJ2-2; no clear D. The CDR3 loop spans 16 amino acids. The germline V gene encodes CDR1 MGHRA and CDR2 YSYEKL. The germline V and J ends were trimmed by 1 base and 0 bases, with 9 bases remaining between them.

The gene calls are TRBV7-9 and TRBJ1-3; TRBD1 is a possible D gene (6 bases). The V gene's germline CDR1 is SEHNR and CDR2 FQNEAQ (reference sequence). The CDR3 has 16 amino acids. The V gene lost 8 bases and the J gene lost 0 bases, with 17 bases spanning the gap. CDR3 loop: CASDERGFHSGNTIYF. CDR3 nucleotides: TGTGCCAGCGATGAAAGGGGGTTCCACTCTGGAAACACCATATATTTT.

This chain joins TRBV10-3 and TRBJ2-4; a possible D gene is TRBD2 (5 bases). Trimming removed 0 bases from V and 1 base from J, with 7 bases in between. CDR3 length: 15 residues. Germline V gives CDR1 ENHRY, CDR2 SYGVKD. The CDR3 region has the DNA TGTGCCATCAGTGAGTCGAGAGGGGCCAAAAACATTCAGTACTTC. Amino acids: CAISESRGAKNIQYF.

The V gene is TRBV3-1 (or the pseudogene TRBV3-2), the J gene TRBJ2-3; 9 bases fit TRBD2. The CDR3 has 17 amino acids. V lost 1 base and J lost 4; bases outside the gene matches: 9. Germline V gene lookup returns CDR1 LGHDT and CDR2 YNNKEL (reference sequence). The CDR3 region is CASSQGLAGMLADTQYF. CDR3 DNA: TGTGCCAGCAGCCAAGGTCTAGCGGGGATGTTAGCAGATACGCAGTATTTT.

CDR3 DNA sequence: TGCGCCAGCAGCTACGGACAGGGTTTTTCACCCCTCCACTTT. Amino acid sequence: CASSYGQGFSPLHF. The chain employs TRBV5-1 and TRBJ1-6; 8 bases align to TRBD1. Germline assignment: CDR1 SGHRS and CDR2 YFSETQ. V lost 3 bases, J lost 9 bases, and 5 bases stayed unmatched. CDR3 length: 14 amino acids.

This sequence joins TRBV9 and TRBJ2-1, with TRBD2 matching over 9 bases. The CDR3 loop spans 16 amino acids. From germline, CDR1 is SGDLS and CDR2 YYNGEE. The ends lost 7 bases at V and 9 bases at J; junction bases unmatched: 17. The CDR3, as DNA: TGTGCCAGCGGCGCGTATAGCGGGAGCGACTCCAGTGAGCAGTTCTTC. Translating it yields CASGAYSGSDSSEQFF.

This chain uses TRBV3-1 (or the pseudogene TRBV3-2) with TRBJ2-2; weak D call: TRBD2 (6 bases). The germline gives CDR1 LGHDT, CDR2 YNNKEL (reference sequence). The CDR3 has 16 amino acids. Deletions cut 4 bases from V and 5 bases from J, with 17 bases between. The DNA for the CDR3 is TGTGCCAGCAGCCGAAGACTAGACGGGAATACCGGGGAGCTGTTTTTT. Encoded protein: CASSRRLDGNTGELFF.

This clone was observed a single time. The chain has TRBV6-1 and TRBJ1-4, with 7 bases aligning to TRBD1. V was clipped by 3 bases and J by 1 base; unmatched bases: 5. The germline gives CDR1 MNHNS, CDR2 SASEGT. The CDR3 is made up of 16 amino acids. CDR3 sequence (DNA): TGTGCCAGCAGTGAGTCTACAGGGGTAACTAATGAAAAACTGTTTTTT. This codes for CASSESTGVTNEKLFF.

This rearrangement joins TRBV24-1 to TRBJ2-2, with 7 bases lining up with TRBD1. The CDR3 covers 17 residues. The V gene's germline CDR1 is KGHDR and CDR2 SFDVKD. V shed 8 bases and J 0 bases; nucleotides not matched to a gene: 11. The CDR3 reads CATNGSRDSPNTGELFF. The CDR3 nucleotides read TGTGCCACCAATGGCTCCCGGGACAGCCCGAACACCGGGGAGCTGTTTTTT.

The chain couples TRBV28 to TRBJ1-3; 7 bases line up with TRBD1. V lost 5 bases, J lost 6 bases, and 7 bases stayed unmatched. The CDR3 has 14 amino acids. Germline V gene sequence: CDR1 MDHEN, CDR2 SYDVKM. The DNA of the CDR3 is TGTGCCAGCAGTCCTGGGACAGACTTAAACACCATATATTTT. Protein: CASSPGTDLNTIYF.

The DNA for the CDR3 is TGTGCCAGCAGTTCGGGACTCCCGCCATGGAAGCAGTACTTC. Amino acid sequence: CASSSGLPPWKQYF. The chain uses TRBV28 and TRBJ2-7, with TRBD2 as a possible D gene (6 bases). Trimming pared 4 bases from V and 8 bases from J, leaving 18 bases between. The CDR3 spans 14 residues. Germline V gives CDR1 MDHEN, CDR2 SYDVKM.

The CDR3 DNA reads TGTGCCAGCAGCAAAGGTGAGGGTAAAAATCAGCCCCAGCATTTT. Protein product: CASSKGEGKNQPQHF. The chain has TRBV21-1 and TRBJ1-5. TRBV21-1 is given as a pseudogene. There are 15 residues in the CDR3.